This note documents a single T cell receptor (beta chain) sequence. These data come from a study of blood T cell repertoires in COVID-19. Study information: Collection of acute and convalescent COVID-19 samples took place in the United States, Italy and Spain. PBMCs, B-cell-depleted T cells, or T cells provided the cDNA or gDNA that made up the material.

Trimming pared 3 bases from V and 8 bases from J, leaving 11 bases between. The CDR3 is 13 amino acids. Looked up from germline, CDR1 is LNHDA and CDR2 is SQIVND (reference sequence). In the original workflow: Estimated nucleated cell counts came from reference gene primer amplification. Libraries were prepared by immunoSEQ multiplex PCR; TCRdb keeps only in-frame clonotypes and omits some of them. V, J and clone size reflect that table, while D and trimming were determined from the DNA. The table records roughly 150,000 clones, approximately 84% of them present only once. The TCR was taken from a human donor in a cohort sampled during active COVID-19. Source material: peripheral blood. The genes are TRBV19 and TRBJ2-1, with D unresolved. Here the CDR3 reads CASSIGRVHEQFF. For the CDR3, the DNA is TGTGCCAGTAGTATTGGGCGAGTCCATGAGCAGTTCTTC. The full variable domain, in which reference TRBV19 and TRBJ2-1 provide the parts outside the CDR3, is DGGITQSPKYLFRKEGQNVTLSCEQNLNHDAMYWYRQDPGQGLRLIYYSQIVNDFQKGDIAEGYSVSREKKESFPLTVTSAQKNPTAFYLCASSIGRVHEQFFGPGTRLTVL.